The T cell receptor (beta chain) under discussion was sequenced for a study of technical replicates of blood from a handful of donors. TCRdb's copy holds only in-frame clones and misses some; the assay was immunoSEQ multiplex PCR. The table shows roughly 87,000 clones, with 94% occurring only once. The sequenced sample was T cells isolated from PBMCs. This TCR was recovered from a human donor in good health.

The CDR3 region is CASRAPGQGGNEQFF. The CDR3 DNA sequence: TGTGCCAGCAGGGCTCCGGGACAGGGAGGCAATGAGCAGTTCTTC. V usage is TRBV28 and J usage is TRBJ2-1; 9 bases align to TRBD1. The CDR3 spans 15 residues. With V trimmed by 6 bases and J by 6 bases, 9 bases remained unmatched. The germline CDR1 and CDR2 sequences are MDHEN and SYDVKM.